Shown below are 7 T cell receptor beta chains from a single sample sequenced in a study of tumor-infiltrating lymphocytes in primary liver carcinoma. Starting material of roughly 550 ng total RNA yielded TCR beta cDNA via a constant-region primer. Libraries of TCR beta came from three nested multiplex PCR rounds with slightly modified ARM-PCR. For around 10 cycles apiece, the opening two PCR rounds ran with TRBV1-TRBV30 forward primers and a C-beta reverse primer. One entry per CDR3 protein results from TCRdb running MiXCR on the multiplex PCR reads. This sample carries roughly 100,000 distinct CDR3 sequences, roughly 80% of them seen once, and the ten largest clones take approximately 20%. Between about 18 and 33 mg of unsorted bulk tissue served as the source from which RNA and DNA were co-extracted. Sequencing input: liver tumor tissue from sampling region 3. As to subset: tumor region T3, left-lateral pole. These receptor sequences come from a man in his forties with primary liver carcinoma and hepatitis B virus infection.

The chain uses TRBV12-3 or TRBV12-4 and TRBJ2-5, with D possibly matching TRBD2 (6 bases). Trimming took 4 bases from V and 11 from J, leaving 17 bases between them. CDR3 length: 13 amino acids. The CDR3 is CASSSKVPGTQYF. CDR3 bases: TGTGCCAGCAGTTCAAAGGTTCCGGGGACTCAGTACTTC.

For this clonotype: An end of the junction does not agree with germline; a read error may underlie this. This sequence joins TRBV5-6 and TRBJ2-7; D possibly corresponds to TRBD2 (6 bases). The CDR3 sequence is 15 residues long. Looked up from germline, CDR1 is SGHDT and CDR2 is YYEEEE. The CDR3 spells CPSSRTGGNLYEQYF. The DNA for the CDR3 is TGTCCCAGTAGCCGGACTGGCGGGAACCTCTACGAGCAGTACTTC.

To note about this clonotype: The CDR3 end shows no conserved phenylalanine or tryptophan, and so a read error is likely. The CDR3 DNA reads as TGTGCCAGCAGTGAAGAGGGGATCCTGGGACCCCAGCATCTT. Translating gives CASSEEGILGPQHL. The chain has TRBV6-1 and TRBJ1-5; perhaps TRBD1 as D (5 bases). With 1 base removed from V and 10 bases from J, the gap between germline ends came to 14 bases. Germline V gives CDR1 MNHNS, CDR2 SASEGT. CDR3 length: 14 amino acids.

The CDR3 nucleotides are TGTGTCTTCAGCTCTGGGGGAAGCTCTGTTGGAGCCCGCACAGATACGCAGTATTTT. Protein sequence: CVFSSGGSSVGARTDTQYF. V gene TRBV11-1 combines with J gene TRBJ2-3; possibly TRBD1 or TRBD2 for D (5 bases each). CDR1 SGHAT and CDR2 FQDESV come from the germline V gene (reference sequence). CDR3 size: 19 residues.

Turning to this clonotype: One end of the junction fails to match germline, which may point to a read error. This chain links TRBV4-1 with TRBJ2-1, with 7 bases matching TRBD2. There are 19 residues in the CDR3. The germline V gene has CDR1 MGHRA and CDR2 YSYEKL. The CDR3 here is CASSQGRGGRARLRNEQFF. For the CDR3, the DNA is TGTGCCAGCAGCCAAGGCCGAGGAGGGAGGGCCAGGCTTCGCAATGAGCAGTTCTTC.

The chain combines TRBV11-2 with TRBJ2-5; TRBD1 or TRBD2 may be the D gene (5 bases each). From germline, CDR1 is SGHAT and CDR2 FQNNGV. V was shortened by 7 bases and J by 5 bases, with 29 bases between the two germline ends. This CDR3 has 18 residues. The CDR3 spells CASNPSSIQGTGPETQYF. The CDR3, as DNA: TGTGCCAGCAACCCTAGCTCTATCCAGGGTACTGGGCCGGAGACCCAGTACTTC.

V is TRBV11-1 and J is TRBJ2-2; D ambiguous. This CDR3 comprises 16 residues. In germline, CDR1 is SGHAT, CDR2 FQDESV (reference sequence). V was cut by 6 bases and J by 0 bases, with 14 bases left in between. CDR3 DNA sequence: TGTGCCAGCAGGGACCCCCGCGGAGCGAACACCGGGGAGCTGTTTTTT. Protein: CASRDPRGANTGELFF.